The next 31 T cell receptor beta chains were all read from a single sample in a study of T cell responses to AZD1222 COVID-19 vaccine (dated by TCRdb to about 2021). Library preparation was by the immunoSEQ multiplex PCR assay. TCRdb stores this immuneACCESS table with in-frame sequences only. Part of the clones is absent; in the studies checked, under half of the shortfall reflects unresolved V genes, and no reason is known for the rest. The sample table contains approximately 180,000 clones; only one count was recorded for roughly 92% of them. The ten largest clones represent more than 9% of the sample. The sample's time point label, decoded: baseline before first vaccination. The source was peripheral blood, collected on day 0 of AZD1222 vaccination. These TCRs come from an adult in good health.

The chain recombines TRBV5-1 with TRBJ1-1; the match to TRBD1 covers 9 bases. Germline V CDR1 and CDR2: SGHRS, YFSETQ. This CDR3 spans 15 amino acids. The V segment lost 6 bases and the J segment 6 bases; nucleotides outside the gene matches: 12. This CDR3 reads CASTPGDRAAAEAFF. In DNA, the CDR3 is TGCGCCAGCACTCCCGGGGACAGGGCGGCGGCTGAAGCTTTCTTT. Based on the CDR3 plus reference TRBV5-1 and TRBJ1-1, the full variable domain is KAGVTQTPRYLIKTRGQQVTLSCSPISGHRSVSWYQQTPGQGLQFLFEYFSETQRNKGNFPGRFSGRQFSNSRSEMNVSTLELGDSALYLCASTPGDRAAAEAFFGQGTRLTVV.

The J gene is TRBJ1-1, the V gene TRBV7-2; 7 bases agree with TRBD1. The germline CDR1 and CDR2 sequences are SGHTA and FQGNSA. This CDR3 region has 14 residues. The V and J ends lost 5 bases and 1 base, in that order; junction bases with no gene match: 4. CDR3 sequence reads: CASSGRQGNTEAFF. Here the CDR3 DNA reads TGTGCCAGCAGCGGAAGACAGGGGAACACTGAAGCTTTCTTT. Looking up the rest from reference TRBV7-2 and TRBJ1-1 gives the full variable domain: GAGVSQSPSNKVTEKGKDVELRCDPISGHTALYWYRQSLGQGLEFLIYFQGNSAPDKSGLPSDRFSAERTGGSVSTLTIQRTQQEDSAVYLCASSGRQGNTEAFFGQGTRLTVV.

The rearrangement links TRBV19 to TRBJ2-5; 7 nucleotides agree with TRBD2. The CDR3 is made up of 15 amino acids. V lost 5 bases to trimming and J lost 4 bases; unmatched junction nucleotides: 10. Germline-derived CDR1 and CDR2 are LNHDA and SQIVND (reference sequence). This CDR3 reads CASSSWDGGGETQYF. Written as DNA, the CDR3 is TGTGCCAGTAGTTCGTGGGACGGCGGGGGAGAGACCCAGTACTTC.

The rearrangement links TRBV6-1 to TRBJ1-2, with D perhaps matching TRBD1 (5 bases). The germline V and J ends were trimmed by 2 bases and 0 bases, with 10 bases remaining between them. CDR1 is MNHNS, CDR2 SASEGT, per germline. This CDR3 has 15 residues. CDR3 residues: CASSEWTGANYGYTF. As DNA, the CDR3 is TGTGCCAGCAGTGAATGGACGGGGGCTAACTATGGCTACACCTTC.

The chain is built from TRBV19 and TRBJ1-4; D remains unclear. The CDR3 sequence is 14 residues long. The V end lost 4 bases, the J end lost 0 bases, and 6 bases lay between the germline ends. The germline V gene has CDR1 LNHDA and CDR2 SQIVND (reference sequence). CDR3 sequence (DNA): TGTGCCAGTAGTAGTGGGGCAACTAATGAAAAACTGTTTTTT. Translating gives CASSSGATNEKLFF.

The rearrangement uses TRBV9 and TRBJ2-3, with TRBD2 matching 12 bases. Germline trimming cut 0 bases from V and 0 bases from J; bases unmatched to any gene: 2. The CDR3 length is 17 residues. Germline CDR1 SGDLS, CDR2 YYNGEE. This chain's CDR3 is CASSVGLAGESTDTQYF. CDR3 nucleotide sequence: TGTGCCAGCAGCGTAGGACTAGCGGGAGAGAGCACAGATACGCAGTATTTT. Full variable domain (remainder filled in from reference TRBV9 and TRBJ2-3): DSGVTQTPKHLITATGQRVTLRCSPRSGDLSVYWYQQSLDQGLQFLIQYYNGEERAKGNILERFSAQQFPDLHSELNLSSLELGDSALYFCASSVGLAGESTDTQYFGPGTRLTVL.

The J gene is TRBJ1-1, the V gene TRBV28, with D possibly being TRBD1 (5 bases). The CDR3 length is 11 residues. Germline values: CDR1 MDHEN, CDR2 SYDVKM. CDR3 coding DNA: TGTGTCCTAGACGGGGGAGGGAAAGCTTTCTTT. This codes for CVLDGGGKAFF.

CDR3 region: CASSPMDREAFF. The CDR3, as DNA: TGTGCCAGCAGTCCGATGGACAGGGAAGCTTTCTTT. The V gene is TRBV12-3 or TRBV12-4, the J gene TRBJ1-1, with 7 bases aligning to TRBD1. Germline trimming cut 5 bases from V and 8 bases from J; bases unmatched to any gene: 5. The CDR3 loop spans 12 amino acids.

The chain employs TRBV2 and TRBJ2-7; no clear D. CDR1 and CDR2 from the germline V gene are SNHLY and FYNNEI. Trimming left V 8 bases short and J 3 bases short, with 11 bases between. The CDR3 has 12 amino acids. This chain's CDR3 is CASQGIFYEQYF. The DNA for the CDR3 is TGTGCCAGCCAAGGGATCTTCTACGAGCAGTACTTC.

The rearrangement joins TRBV5-4 to TRBJ2-5, with D possibly matching TRBD1 (6 bases). The CDR3 contains 14 residues. The V end lost 3 bases, the J end lost 2 bases, and 11 bases lay between the germline ends. Germline loops: CDR1 SGHNT, CDR2 YYREEE (reference sequence). The DNA for the CDR3 is TGTGCCAGCAGCTCCGGGACACATCAAGAGACCCAGTACTTC. Amino acids: CASSSGTHQETQYF.

The V gene is TRBV2, the J gene TRBJ2-7; the D gene could be TRBD1 or TRBD2 (5 bases each). From germline, CDR1 is SNHLY and CDR2 FYNNEI. V was clipped by 8 bases and J by 3 bases, with 14 bases between them. The CDR3 sequence is 13 residues long. In DNA, the CDR3 is TGTGCCAGCGGACGCAGGGAGTACTACGAGCAGTACTTC. Its protein product is CASGRREYYEQYF.

The chain combines TRBV28 with TRBJ1-3, with D unresolved. The CDR3 loop spans 15 amino acids. Germline V CDR1 and CDR2: MDHEN, SYDVKM. The V and J ends lost 4 bases and 2 bases respectively, with 12 bases between them. In DNA, the CDR3 is TGTGCCAGCAGTTCCTTAGGACGAGCTGGAAACACCATATATTTT. Its translation: CASSSLGRAGNTIYF.

This clone came up once. This sequence joins TRBV19 and TRBJ1-1, with TRBD1 matching 8 bases. V was clipped by 3 bases and J by 4 bases; unmatched bases: 13. This CDR3 region has 17 residues. Germline V gene lookup returns CDR1 LNHDA and CDR2 SQIVND (reference sequence). The DNA of the CDR3 is TGTGCCAGTAGTATCGGGTGGGGACAGGCGGTGAGCACTGAAGCTTTCTTT. This codes for CASSIGWGQAVSTEAFF.

J is TRBJ1-6 and V is TRBV9, with D possibly being TRBD1 (6 bases). The V and J ends lost 2 bases and 4 bases respectively, with 7 bases between them. Germline assignment: CDR1 SGDLS and CDR2 YYNGEE. There are 14 residues in the CDR3. The CDR3 is CASSVQGYNSPLHF. CDR3 in DNA: TGTGCCAGCAGCGTCCAGGGGTATAATTCACCCCTCCACTTT.

The J gene is TRBJ2-7, the V gene TRBV5-6; D call uncertain. The CDR3 length is 13 residues. Germline V lookup: CDR1 SGHDT, CDR2 YYEEEE. V was shortened by 0 bases and J by 0 bases, with 4 bases between the two germline ends. This CDR3 reads CASSLGSSYEQYF. CDR3 nucleotides: TGTGCCAGCAGCTTGGGCAGCTCCTACGAGCAGTACTTC.

The chain carries TRBV19 and TRBJ1-3; possible D gene TRBD1, 5 bases. The CDR3 contains 15 residues. The V end lost 3 bases, the J end lost 0 bases, and 9 bases lay between the germline ends. Germline V gives CDR1 LNHDA, CDR2 SQIVND (reference sequence). CDR3 in DNA: TGTGCCAGTAGTATTAACAGGTACTCTGGAAACACCATATATTTT. Translated: CASSINRYSGNTIYF.

This clone came up once. The rearrangement uses TRBV15 and TRBJ2-1; D might be TRBD2 (6 bases). This CDR3 is built from 17 residues. Trimming shortened V by 0 bases and J by 3 bases, and 15 bases separated the two germline ends. CDR1 and CDR2 (germline): LNHNV, YYDKDF (reference sequence). The CDR3 here is CATSRDLGLANYNEQFF. The DNA for the CDR3 is TGTGCCACCAGCAGAGATTTGGGTCTAGCGAACTACAATGAGCAGTTCTTC.

The genes are TRBV2 and TRBJ1-3; weak D call: TRBD1 (6 bases). This CDR3 has 17 amino acids. In germline, CDR1 is SNHLY, CDR2 FYNNEI. V gave up 1 base and J gave up 0 bases, with 13 bases separating them. CDR3 coding DNA: TGTGCCAGCAGTGAAGTTGGGAGGGGGACCTCTGGAAACACCATATATTTT. It codes for CASSEVGRGTSGNTIYF.

The genes are TRBV19 and TRBJ1-5; 10 bases are a match to TRBD1. The germline V gene encodes CDR1 LNHDA and CDR2 SQIVND (reference sequence). The CDR3 is 14 residues long. V was clipped by 6 bases and J by 5 bases; unmatched bases: 4. DNA of the CDR3: TGTGCCAGTAGCGGTGGACAGGGGGATCAGCCCCAGCATTTT. Translation gives CASSGGQGDQPQHF.

The V call is TRBV18, the J call TRBJ1-2, with 9 bases that match TRBD1. Germline-derived CDR1 and CDR2 are KGHSH and LQKENI. Trimming removed 4 bases from V and 8 bases from J; junction bases left unmatched: 11. This CDR3 contains 15 residues. The CDR3 region is CASSQPGTGKKGYTF. For the CDR3, the DNA is TGTGCCAGCTCACAACCCGGGACAGGGAAGAAGGGCTACACCTTC. Full variable domain (remainder filled in from reference TRBV18 and TRBJ1-2): NAGVMQNPRHLVRRRGQEARLRCSPMKGHSHVYWYRQLPEEGLKFMVYLQKENIIDESGMPKERFSAEFPKEGPSILRIQQVVRGDSAAYFCASSQPGTGKKGYTFGSGTRLTVV.

This clone was observed once. The chain has TRBV7-9 and TRBJ1-5, with 7 positions matching TRBD1. Germline CDR1 and CDR2: SEHNR and FQNEAQ (reference sequence). The CDR3 totals 17 residues. The trim removed 5 bases at V and 2 bases at J, leaving 12 bases unmatched. The CDR3 reads CASSATGRRGGNQPQHF. CDR3 sequence (DNA): TGTGCCAGCAGCGCGACAGGGCGGAGGGGGGGCAATCAGCCCCAGCATTTT.

This chain joins TRBV18 and TRBJ2-1; 9 bases match TRBD1. This CDR3 is built from 12 residues. From germline, CDR1 is KGHSH and CDR2 LQKENI. With 4 bases clipped from V and 13 bases from J, the junction kept 5 bases outside the gene matches. The CDR3 reads CASSLKGQGQFF. In DNA, the CDR3 is TGTGCCAGCTCACTAAAGGGACAGGGCCAGTTCTTC.

This chain joins TRBV7-6 and TRBJ2-7; D uncertain. This CDR3 region has 14 residues. V was cut by 4 bases and J by 2 bases, with 12 bases left in between. Germline CDR1 is SGHVS and CDR2 is FNYEAQ. The CDR3 DNA follows: TGTGCCAGCAGCTCCTACATGGGCCCCTACGAGCAGTACTTC. It codes for CASSSYMGPYEQYF. Full variable domain (remainder filled in from reference TRBV7-6 and TRBJ2-7): GAGVSQSPRYKVTKRGQDVALRCDPISGHVSLYWYRQALGQGPEFLTYFNYEAQQDKSGLPNDRFSAERPEGSISTLTIQRTEQRDSAMYRCASSSYMGPYEQYFGPGTRLTVT.

J is TRBJ2-1 and V is TRBV7-2; maybe TRBD2 (6 bases). This CDR3 contains 16 residues. V lost 4 bases, J lost 2 bases, and 15 bases lay in between. Germline assignment: CDR1 SGHTA and CDR2 FQGNSA. The chain's CDR3 is CASSSHPWEAYNEQFF. CDR3 DNA sequence: TGTGCCAGCAGCTCCCACCCGTGGGAGGCCTACAATGAGCAGTTCTTC.

The table lists this clone with a few counts. The chain carries TRBV5-1 and TRBJ1-2; 7 nucleotides line up with TRBD1. The CDR3 sequence is 14 residues long. Germline assignment: CDR1 SGHRS and CDR2 YFSETQ. The V and J ends lost 5 bases and 0 bases, in that order; junction bases with no gene match: 4. CDR3 sequence (DNA): TGCGCCAGCAGAGTACAGGGGTCTAACTATGGCTACACCTTC. It codes for CASRVQGSNYGYTF.

The rearrangement uses TRBV7-9 and TRBJ1-3; D may be TRBD1 (5 bases). Looked up from germline, CDR1 is SEHNR and CDR2 is FQNEAQ (reference sequence). This CDR3 has 17 amino acids. V dropped 5 bases and J dropped 0 bases, with 17 bases sitting between them. The DNA of the CDR3 is TGTGCCAGCAGCGCCTTCTTAACAGGCCCCTCTGGAAACACCATATATTTT. Translated: CASSAFLTGPSGNTIYF. The whole variable domain, remainder taken from reference TRBV7-9 and TRBJ1-3, is DTGVSQNPRHKITKRGQNVTFRCDPISEHNRLYWYRQTLGQGPEFLTYFQNEAQLEKSRLLSDRFSAERPKGSFSTLEIQRTEQGDSAMYLCASSAFLTGPSGNTIYFGEGSWLTVV.

The chain has TRBV9 and TRBJ2-3; 9 bases line up with TRBD2. CDR1 is SGDLS and CDR2 is YYNGEE in the germline V gene. The ends lost 2 bases at V and 0 bases at J; junction bases unmatched: 4. This CDR3 contains 16 residues. CDR3 protein: CASSVSGSGSTDTQYF. The CDR3 DNA follows: TGTGCCAGCAGCGTTAGCGGGAGTGGGAGCACAGATACGCAGTATTTT.

The rearrangement joins TRBV19 to TRBJ1-5; no clear D. The CDR3 has 15 amino acids. Trimming stripped 3 bases from V and 4 bases from J, with 13 bases between. Germline V lookup: CDR1 LNHDA, CDR2 SQIVND (reference sequence). This CDR3 reads CASSIRWAGNQPQHF. The CDR3 nucleotides read TGTGCCAGTAGTATTAGATGGGCAGGAAATCAGCCCCAGCATTTT. The entire variable domain, with the rest obtained from reference TRBV19 and TRBJ1-5, is as follows: DGGITQSPKYLFRKEGQNVTLSCEQNLNHDAMYWYRQDPGQGLRLIYYSQIVNDFQKGDIAEGYSVSREKKESFPLTVTSAQKNPTAFYLCASSIRWAGNQPQHFGDGTRLSIL.

Here the CDR3 reads CASSVPRGGSAGELFF. The CDR3 coding sequence is TGTGCCAGCAGCGTCCCGAGGGGGGGTTCGGCCGGGGAGCTGTTTTTT. This chain links TRBV9 with TRBJ2-2; D may be TRBD2 (7 bases). Looked up from germline, CDR1 is SGDLS and CDR2 is YYNGEE. The CDR3 loop spans 16 amino acids. Trimming took off 2 bases at V and 6 bases at J, with 17 bases between the two ends.

Turning to this clone: Other DNA sequences in this specimen translate into the identical CDR3. V is TRBV4-3 and J is TRBJ1-5, with D possibly being TRBD1 (5 bases). V gave up 0 bases and J gave up 5 bases, with 5 bases separating them. The CDR3 extends over 13 amino acids. Per the germline V gene, CDR1 is LGHNA and CDR2 is YSLEER. CDR3 sequence: CASSQDRDQPQHF. DNA for the CDR3: TGCGCCAGCAGCCAAGACAGGGATCAGCCCCAGCATTTT.

The chain recombines TRBV27 with TRBJ2-7, with 10 nucleotides matching TRBD1. The CDR3 covers 13 residues. Germline V gene sequence: CDR1 MNHEY, CDR2 SMNVEV (reference sequence). After removal of 8 bases from V and 7 bases from J, the junction contained 8 bases not matched to a gene. CDR3 in amino acids: CASSTGGLGEQYV. In DNA, the CDR3 is TGTGCCAGCTCGACAGGGGGCCTGGGGGAGCAGTACGTC.